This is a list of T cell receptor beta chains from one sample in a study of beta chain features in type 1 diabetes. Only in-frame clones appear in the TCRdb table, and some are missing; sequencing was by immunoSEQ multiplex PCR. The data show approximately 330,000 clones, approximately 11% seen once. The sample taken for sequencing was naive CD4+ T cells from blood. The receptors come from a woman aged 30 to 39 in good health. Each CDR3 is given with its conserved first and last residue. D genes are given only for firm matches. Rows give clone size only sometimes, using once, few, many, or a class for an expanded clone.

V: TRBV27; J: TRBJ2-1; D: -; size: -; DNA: TGTGCCAGCAGTCCAAGGAGGCGGGGTTACAATGAGCAGTTCTTC; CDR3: CASSPRRRGYNEQFF
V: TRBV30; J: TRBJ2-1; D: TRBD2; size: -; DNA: TGTGCCTGTGCGGGAGACCCCTACAATGAGCAGTTCTTC; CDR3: CACAGDPYNEQFF
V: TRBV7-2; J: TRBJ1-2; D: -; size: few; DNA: TGTGCCAGCAGACAGTTCTATGGCTACACCTTC; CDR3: CASRQFYGYTF
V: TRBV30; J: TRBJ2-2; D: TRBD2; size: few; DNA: TGTGCCAGGCCGGGACTAGCTAACACCGGGGAGCTGTTTTTT; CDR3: CARPGLANTGELFF
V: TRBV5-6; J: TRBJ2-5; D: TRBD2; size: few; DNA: TGTGCCAGCAGCCTACTACTAGCGGGAGGGCCGGAAGAGACCCAGTACTTC; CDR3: CASSLLLAGGPEETQYF
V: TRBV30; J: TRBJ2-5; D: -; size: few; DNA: TGTGCCTGGAGTGTACTTGGCAGCGTACAAGAGACCCAGTACTTC; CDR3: CAWSVLGSVQETQYF
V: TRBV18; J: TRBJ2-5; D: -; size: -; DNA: TGTGCCAGCTCACCGGGCAGACAAGAGACCCAGTACTTC; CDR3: CASSPGRQETQYF
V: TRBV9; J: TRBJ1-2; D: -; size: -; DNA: TGTGCCAGCAGCGTAGAACAGGGCCATGGCTACACCTTC; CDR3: CASSVEQGHGYTF
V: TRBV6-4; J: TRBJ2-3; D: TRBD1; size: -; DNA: TGTGCCAGCAGTGACTCACAGGGGGCCCCAGATACGCAGTATTTT; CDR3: CASSDSQGAPDTQYF
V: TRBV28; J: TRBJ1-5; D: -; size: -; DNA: TGTGCCAGCAGAGATTCCGGGCAGCCCCAGCATTTT; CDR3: CASRDSGQPQHF
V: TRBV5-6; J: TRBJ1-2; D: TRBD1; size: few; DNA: TGTGCCAGCAGCTGGGGACAGCTCAGAGATGGCTACACCTTC; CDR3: CASSWGQLRDGYTF